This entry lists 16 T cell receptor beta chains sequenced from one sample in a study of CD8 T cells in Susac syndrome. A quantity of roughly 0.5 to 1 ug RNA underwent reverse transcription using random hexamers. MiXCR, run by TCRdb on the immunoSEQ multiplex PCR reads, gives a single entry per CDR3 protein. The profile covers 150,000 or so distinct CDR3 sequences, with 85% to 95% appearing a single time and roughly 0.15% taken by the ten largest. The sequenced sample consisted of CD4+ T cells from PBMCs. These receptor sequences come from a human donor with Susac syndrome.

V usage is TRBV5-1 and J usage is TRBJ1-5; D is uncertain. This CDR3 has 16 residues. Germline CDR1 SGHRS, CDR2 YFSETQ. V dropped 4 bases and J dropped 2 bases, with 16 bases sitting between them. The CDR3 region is CASSGLEEAGNQPQHF. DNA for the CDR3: TGCGCCAGCAGCGGCCTCGAGGAAGCGGGCAATCAGCCCCAGCATTTT.

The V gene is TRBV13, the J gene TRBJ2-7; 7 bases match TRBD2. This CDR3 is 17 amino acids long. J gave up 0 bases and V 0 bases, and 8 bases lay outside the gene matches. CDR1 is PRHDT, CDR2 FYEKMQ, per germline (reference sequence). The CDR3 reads CASSLGSGGGASYEQYF. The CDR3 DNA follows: TGTGCCAGCAGCTTAGGCTCCGGGGGAGGGGCCTCCTACGAGCAGTACTTC.

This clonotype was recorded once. CDR3 in amino acids: CASSSALANEQFF. The CDR3 nucleotides read TGTGCCAGCAGTTCCGCACTAGCCAATGAGCAGTTCTTC. V and J are TRBV6-2 or TRBV6-3 and TRBJ2-1; D possibly corresponds to TRBD2 (6 bases). The CDR3 consists of 13 residues. Germline CDR1 MNHEY, CDR2 SVGEGT. The ends were cut back, 4 bases at V and 6 bases at J, with 10 bases in the middle.

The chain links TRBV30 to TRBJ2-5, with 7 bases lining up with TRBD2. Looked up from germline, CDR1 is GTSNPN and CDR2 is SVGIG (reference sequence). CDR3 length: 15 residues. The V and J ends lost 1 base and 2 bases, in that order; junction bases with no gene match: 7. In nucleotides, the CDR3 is TGTGCCTGGAGTGCCCGGACTAGAGGTCAAGAGACCCAGTACTTC. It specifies CAWSARTRGQETQYF.

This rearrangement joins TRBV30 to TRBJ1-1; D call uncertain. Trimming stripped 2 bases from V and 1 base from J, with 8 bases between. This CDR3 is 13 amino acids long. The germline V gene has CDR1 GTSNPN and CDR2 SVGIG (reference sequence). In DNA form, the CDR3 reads TGTGCCTGGAGTCTCCAAGAGAACACTGAAGCTTTCTTT. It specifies CAWSLQENTEAFF.

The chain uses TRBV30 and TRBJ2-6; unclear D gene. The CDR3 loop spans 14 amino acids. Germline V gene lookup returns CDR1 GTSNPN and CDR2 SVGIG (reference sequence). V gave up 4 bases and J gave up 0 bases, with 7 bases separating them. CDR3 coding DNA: TGTGCCTGGACCAGGAGCTCTGGGGCCAACGTCCTGACTTTC. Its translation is CAWTRSSGANVLTF. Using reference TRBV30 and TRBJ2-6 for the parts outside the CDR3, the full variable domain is SQTIHQWPATLVQPVGSPLSLECTVEGTSNPNLYWYRQAAGRGLQLLFYSVGIGQISSEVPQNLSASRPQDRQFILSSKKLLLSDSGFYLCAWTRSSGANVLTFGAGSRLTVL.

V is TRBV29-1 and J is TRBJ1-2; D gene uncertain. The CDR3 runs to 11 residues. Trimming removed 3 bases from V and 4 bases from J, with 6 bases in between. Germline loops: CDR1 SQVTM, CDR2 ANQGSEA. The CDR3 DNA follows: TGCAGCGTTGATTATGGCTATGGCTACACCTTC. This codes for CSVDYGYGYTF.

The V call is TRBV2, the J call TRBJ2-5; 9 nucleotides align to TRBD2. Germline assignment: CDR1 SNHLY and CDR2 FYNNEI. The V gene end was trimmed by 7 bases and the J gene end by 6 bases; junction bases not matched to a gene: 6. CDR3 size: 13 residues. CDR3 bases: TGTGCCAGCACCGGGACTAGCACGCAGACCCAGTACTTC. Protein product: CASTGTSTQTQYF.

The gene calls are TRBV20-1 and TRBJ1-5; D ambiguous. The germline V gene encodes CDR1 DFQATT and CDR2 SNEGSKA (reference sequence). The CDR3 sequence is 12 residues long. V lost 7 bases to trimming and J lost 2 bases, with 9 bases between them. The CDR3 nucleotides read TGCAGTGTGGGGAGTGGCAATCAGCCCCAGCATTTT. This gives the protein CSVGSGNQPQHF.

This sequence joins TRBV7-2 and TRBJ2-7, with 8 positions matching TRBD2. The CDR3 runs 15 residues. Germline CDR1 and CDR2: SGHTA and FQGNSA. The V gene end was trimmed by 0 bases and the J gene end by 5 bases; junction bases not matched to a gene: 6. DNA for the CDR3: TGTGCCAGCAGCTTAGCGGGTAGCGGGATCAACGAGCAGTACTTC. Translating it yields CASSLAGSGINEQYF.

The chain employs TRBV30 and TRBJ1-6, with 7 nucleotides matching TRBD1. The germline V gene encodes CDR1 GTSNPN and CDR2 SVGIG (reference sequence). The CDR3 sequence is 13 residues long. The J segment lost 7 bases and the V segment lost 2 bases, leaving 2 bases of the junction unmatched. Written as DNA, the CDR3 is TGTGCCTGGAGTCAGACAGGGAATTCACCCCTCCACTTT. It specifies CAWSQTGNSPLHF.

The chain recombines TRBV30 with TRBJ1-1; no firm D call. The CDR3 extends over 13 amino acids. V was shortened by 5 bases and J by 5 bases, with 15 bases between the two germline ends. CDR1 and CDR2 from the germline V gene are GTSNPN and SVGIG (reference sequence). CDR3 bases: TGTGCCTGGGGAGAAGGTGAGGCTACTGAAGCTTTCTTT. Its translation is CAWGEGEATEAFF.

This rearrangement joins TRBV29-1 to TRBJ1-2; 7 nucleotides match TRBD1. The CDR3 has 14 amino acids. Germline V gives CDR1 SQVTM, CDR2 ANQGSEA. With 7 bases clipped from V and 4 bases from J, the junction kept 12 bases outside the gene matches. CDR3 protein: CSATRQGVGYGYTF. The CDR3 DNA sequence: TGCAGCGCCACCCGACAGGGAGTGGGCTATGGCTACACCTTC.

CDR3 DNA sequence: TGTGCCAGCAGCTTATCGAACACCGGGGAGCTGTTTTTT. Its translation: CASSLSNTGELFF. The rearrangement uses TRBV7-2 and TRBJ2-2; no clear D. Per germline, CDR1 SGHTA and CDR2 FQGNSA. V was shortened by 2 bases and J by 0 bases, with 1 base between the two germline ends. This CDR3 comprises 13 residues.

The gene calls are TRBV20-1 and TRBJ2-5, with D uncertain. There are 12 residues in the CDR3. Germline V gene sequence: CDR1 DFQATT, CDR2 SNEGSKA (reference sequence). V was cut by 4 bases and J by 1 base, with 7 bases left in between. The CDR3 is CSAMHIQETQYF. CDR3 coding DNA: TGCAGTGCTATGCACATCCAAGAGACCCAGTACTTC.

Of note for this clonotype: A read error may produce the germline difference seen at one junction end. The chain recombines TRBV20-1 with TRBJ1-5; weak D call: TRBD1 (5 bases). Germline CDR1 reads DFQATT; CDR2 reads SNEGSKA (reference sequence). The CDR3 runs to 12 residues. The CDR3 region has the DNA TGCAGTGCCTGGGACCGCAATCGGCCCCAGCATTTT. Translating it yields CSAWDRNRPQHF.